Shown below are 13 T cell receptor beta chains from a single sample sequenced in a study of shared clonotypes between healthy human individuals. Clones were read by immunoSEQ multiplex PCR, and TCRdb kept only the in-frame ones, dropping some. Of approximately 2.4 million clones listed, approximately 96% are singletons. Sequenced: naive CD4+ T cells sorted from blood. Subset reported: CD45RA+ positively selected. The origin of the receptors is a man between 18 and 29 years old in good health.

This chain uses TRBV28 with TRBJ1-5, with no clear D. Germline V gene data show CDR1 as MDHEN and CDR2 as SYDVKM. The CDR3 covers 16 residues. V lost 8 bases to trimming and J lost 0 bases, with 17 bases between them. Here the CDR3 reads CASHRQWAVSNQPQHF. CDR3 DNA sequence: TGTGCCAGCCACCGCCAGTGGGCAGTTAGCAATCAGCCCCAGCATTTT.

V is TRBV9 and J is TRBJ2-1; D might be TRBD2 (6 bases). The CDR3 runs 16 residues. The V and J ends lost 0 bases and 7 bases respectively, with 17 bases between them. Germline assignment: CDR1 SGDLS and CDR2 YYNGEE. In DNA form, the CDR3 reads TGTGCCAGCAGCGTAGATGAAACGGGAGTATGGAATGAGCAGTTCTTC. It translates to CASSVDETGVWNEQFF.

This chain's CDR3 is CAWQRGHEQYF. CDR3 in DNA: TGTGCCTGGCAGAGGGGCCACGAGCAGTACTTC. The chain links TRBV30 to TRBJ2-7, with D perhaps being TRBD1 or TRBD2 (5 bases each). The germline V and J ends were trimmed by 5 bases and 5 bases, with 10 bases remaining between them. Per the germline V gene, CDR1 is GTSNPN and CDR2 is SVGIG (reference sequence). The CDR3 loop spans 11 amino acids.

V and J are TRBV21-1 and TRBJ1-5; the D segment call TRBD1 is taken from the table without a DNA check. TRBV21-1 is a pseudogene locus. The CDR3 is 16 amino acids. CDR3 sequence: CASSKKGRGGNQPQHF. The CDR3 nucleotides read TGTGCCAGCAGCAAAAAGGGCAGGGGAGGCAATCAGCCCCAGCATTTT.

Comments on this clone: The identical CDR3 is also encoded by other nucleotide sequences in the sample. J is TRBJ2-5 and V is TRBV18; TRBD2 matches 7 bases. Unmatched junction bases numbered 3, after V lost 1 base and J lost 4 bases. Germline-derived CDR1 and CDR2 are KGHSH and LQKENI. The CDR3 loop spans 14 amino acids. The CDR3: CASSPLASGETQYF. The CDR3 region has the DNA TGTGCCAGCTCACCACTGGCTAGCGGAGAGACCCAGTACTTC.

This chain connects TRBV7-2 to TRBJ2-3; D possibly matches TRBD1 or TRBD2 (6 bases each). This CDR3 is 17 amino acids long. CDR1 is SGHTA, CDR2 FQGNSA, per germline. Trimming removed 5 bases from V and 4 bases from J, with 22 bases in between. The CDR3 nucleotides are TGTGCCAGCAGCCTCTTAGGAGGGGGGTTCCGGTCAGATACGCAGTATTTT. Encoded protein: CASSLLGGGFRSDTQYF.

This clone was found once. The chain couples TRBV7-9 to TRBJ1-1; 7 bases are shared with TRBD1. CDR1 and CDR2 from the germline V gene are SEHNR and FQNEAQ (reference sequence). Trimming cost V 3 bases and J 2 bases; bases outside gene matches: 6. CDR3 size: 15 residues. As DNA, the CDR3 is TGTGCCAGCAGCTTTAAGACAGGGCCAAACACTGAAGCTTTCTTT. This codes for CASSFKTGPNTEAFF.

The V call is TRBV5-4, the J call TRBJ1-1, with D uncertain. The CDR3 has 14 amino acids. Trimming removed 2 bases from V and 1 base from J, with 9 bases in between. The germline gives CDR1 SGHNT, CDR2 YYREEE (reference sequence). The CDR3 protein is CASSFRTANTEAFF. CDR3 nucleotides: TGTGCCAGCAGCTTTCGTACAGCGAACACTGAAGCTTTCTTT.

The chain joins TRBV18 to TRBJ1-5; D unresolved. Trimming pared 6 bases from V and 2 bases from J, leaving 17 bases between. The CDR3 runs 16 residues. Per germline, CDR1 KGHSH and CDR2 LQKENI. The chain's CDR3 is CASSAPYVGGNQPQHF. The CDR3 DNA reads as TGTGCCAGCTCGGCTCCGTACGTGGGAGGCAATCAGCCCCAGCATTTT.

The chain combines TRBV19 with TRBJ2-3; 7 nucleotides line up with TRBD1. This CDR3 region has 14 residues. V trimming: 3 bases; J trimming: 5 bases; junction bases outside the gene matches: 5. The germline gives CDR1 LNHDA, CDR2 SQIVND (reference sequence). CDR3 in amino acids: CASSMKQGQDTQYF. The CDR3 DNA follows: TGTGCCAGTAGTATGAAACAGGGGCAAGATACGCAGTATTTT.

This sequence joins TRBV7-2 and TRBJ1-3; possibly TRBD1 for D (5 bases). This CDR3 is built from 17 residues. Trimming shortened V by 2 bases and J by 0 bases, and 14 bases separated the two germline ends. Germline loops: CDR1 SGHTA, CDR2 FQGNSA. The CDR3 region has the DNA TGTGCCAGCAGCTTAAAGATGGACACTTACTCTGGAAACACCATATATTTT. This sequence encodes CASSLKMDTYSGNTIYF.

The chain uses TRBV10-3 and TRBJ2-2; tentatively, D is TRBD2 (5 bases). This CDR3 has 14 residues. The V gene lost 11 bases and the J gene lost 0 bases, with 13 bases spanning the gap. CDR1 is ENHRY, CDR2 SYGVKD, per germline. The CDR3 DNA follows: TGTGCCGGGCGAGAGGGTGCGAACACCGGGGAGCTGTTTTTT. Translation gives CAGREGANTGELFF.

The chain joins TRBV5-8 to TRBJ1-5; 12 nucleotides line up with TRBD1. Germline lookup yields CDR1 SGHTS and CDR2 YDEGEE. The ends lost 0 bases at V and 6 bases at J; junction bases unmatched: 7. There are 17 residues in the CDR3. CDR3 sequence reads: CASSLVGGTGGIQPQHF. The CDR3 coding sequence is TGTGCCAGCAGCTTGGTAGGGGGGACAGGGGGCATTCAGCCCCAGCATTTT.